The 6 T cell receptor beta chains reported below all come from one sample, sequenced in a study of T cells in Graves' hyperthyroidism and ophthalmopathy. Regions amplified from RNA transcripts were the TCR beta CDR3 regions. A first-round RT-PCR of the TCR CDR3 used the HTBI primer set. MiXCR, applied by TCRdb to the multiplex PCR reads, yields one record per CDR3 protein. The sample lists about 420,000 distinct CDR3 sequences, roughly 15% occurring once. Sequencing used blood. The receptors shown here come from a woman aged 18-30 years with Graves' hyperthyroidism.

The J gene is TRBJ2-5, the V gene TRBV5-1, with 10 nucleotides matching TRBD2. This CDR3 spans 16 amino acids. CDR1 SGHRS and CDR2 YFSETQ come from the germline V gene. After removal of 3 bases from V and 0 bases from J, the junction contained 5 bases not matched to a gene. The CDR3 sequence: CASSWGTSAYQETQYF. CDR3 in DNA: TGCGCCAGCAGCTGGGGGACTAGCGCCTACCAAGAGACCCAGTACTTC.

This clonotype was seen repeatedly, ten times or more. V and J are TRBV20-1 and TRBJ2-7, with 11 bases matching TRBD2. CDR3 length equals 17 residues. J was trimmed by 7 bases and V by 0 bases; bases with no gene match: 14. Germline V CDR1 and CDR2: DFQATT, SNEGSKA (reference sequence). The CDR3 is CSARELAGGPPVGEQYF. DNA for the CDR3: TGCAGTGCTAGAGAGCTAGCGGGAGGCCCTCCCGTTGGGGAGCAGTACTTC.

This clonotype showed up just a few times. The chain is built from TRBV5-1 and TRBJ2-1; D gene uncertain. V shed 4 bases and J shed 0 bases, with 14 bases lying between them. The CDR3 runs 16 residues. Germline V CDR1 and CDR2: SGHRS, YFSETQ. CDR3 in amino acids: CASSPTQESSYNEQFF. CDR3 DNA: TGCGCCAGCAGCCCGACCCAAGAAAGCTCCTACAATGAGCAGTTCTTC.

This clonotype was seen many times. J is TRBJ2-5 and V is TRBV20-1, with 10 bases that match TRBD2. Losses at the gene ends were 6 bases for V and 2 bases for J; bases not matched to a gene: 6. CDR1 and CDR2 (germline): DFQATT, SNEGSKA (reference sequence). This CDR3 is built from 14 residues. The CDR3 is CSARAGGWQETQYF. The CDR3 DNA follows: TGCAGTGCCCGAGCGGGAGGGTGGCAAGAGACCCAGTACTTC.

There are many counts of this clonotype. The rearrangement links TRBV20-1 to TRBJ1-4; D unresolved. Germline V gene data show CDR1 as DFQATT and CDR2 as SNEGSKA (reference sequence). The V end lost 6 bases, the J end lost 3 bases, and 11 bases lay between the germline ends. The CDR3 is 13 residues long. This CDR3 reads CSATVSSNEKLFF. The CDR3 region has the DNA TGCAGTGCCACCGTTTCCTCTAATGAAAAACTGTTTTTT.

The table lists this clonotype with many counts. The chain has TRBV28 and TRBJ2-2; TRBD2 matches 16 bases. Trimming removed 6 bases from V and 5 bases from J; junction bases left unmatched: 6. The germline V gene has CDR1 MDHEN and CDR2 SYDVKM. The CDR3 runs 17 residues. Written as DNA, the CDR3 is TGTGCCAGCAGACCACCGGGACTAGCGGGAGGGACCGGGGAGCTGTTTTTT. Protein sequence: CASRPPGLAGGTGELFF.